The next 2 T cell receptor beta chains were all read from a single sample in a study of shared clonotypes between healthy human individuals. The naive CD8 fraction comprised CD45RO-negative cells positively selected for CCR7 and excluded terminally differentiated effector memory CD45RA+ cells. The repertoire was sequenced with immunoSEQ multiplex PCR; TCRdb's copy has only in-frame clones and lacks some. The repertoire holds roughly 2,000,000 clones, just under 95% seen once, with around 1.2% in the top ten. Sequenced input: naive CD8+ T cells sorted from blood. The receptors derive from a man younger than 30 in good health.

This clone was seen just once. The V call is TRBV28, the J call TRBJ2-2; TRBD1 or TRBD2 may be the D gene (6 bases each). The CDR3 sequence is 14 residues long. The ends were cut back, 2 bases at V and 4 bases at J, with 8 bases in the middle. Germline-derived CDR1 and CDR2 are MDHEN and SYDVKM. In DNA, the CDR3 is TGTGCCAGCAGTTTAACGGGGGCCACCGGGGAGCTGTTTTTT. Encoded protein: CASSLTGATGELFF.

In regard to this clone: This sample includes further DNA sequences coding for the same CDR3. The chain has TRBV5-4 and TRBJ2-3; D gene unclear. V lost 1 base to trimming and J lost 0 bases, with 0 bases between them. This CDR3 is 12 amino acids long. The germline V gene encodes CDR1 SGHNT and CDR2 YYREEE (reference sequence). The CDR3, as DNA: TGTGCCAGCAGCTTGAGCACAGATACGCAGTATTTT. This codes for CASSLSTDTQYF.